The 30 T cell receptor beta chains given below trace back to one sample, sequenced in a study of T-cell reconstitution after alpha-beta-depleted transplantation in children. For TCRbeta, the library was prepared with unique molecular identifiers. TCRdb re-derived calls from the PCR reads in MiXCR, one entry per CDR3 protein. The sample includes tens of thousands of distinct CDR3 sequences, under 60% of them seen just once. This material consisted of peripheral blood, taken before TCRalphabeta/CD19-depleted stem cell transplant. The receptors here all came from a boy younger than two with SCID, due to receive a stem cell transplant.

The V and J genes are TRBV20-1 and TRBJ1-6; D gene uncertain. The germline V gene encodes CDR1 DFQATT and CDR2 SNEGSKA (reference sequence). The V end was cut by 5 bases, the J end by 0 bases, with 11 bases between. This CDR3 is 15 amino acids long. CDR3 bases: TGCAGTGCTGAGCCTCAGAGCTCCTATAATTCACCCCTCCACTTT. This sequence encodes CSAEPQSSYNSPLHF.

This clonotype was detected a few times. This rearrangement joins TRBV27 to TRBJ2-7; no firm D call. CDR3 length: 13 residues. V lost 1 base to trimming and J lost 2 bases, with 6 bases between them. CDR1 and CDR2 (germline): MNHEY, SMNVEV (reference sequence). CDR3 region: CASSLLATYEQYF. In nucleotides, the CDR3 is TGTGCCAGCAGTTTATTGGCCACCTACGAGCAGTACTTC.

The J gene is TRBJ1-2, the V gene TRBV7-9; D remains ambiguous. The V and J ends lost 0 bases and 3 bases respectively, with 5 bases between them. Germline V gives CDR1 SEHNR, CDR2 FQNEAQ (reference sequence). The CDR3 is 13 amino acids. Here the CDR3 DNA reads TGTGCCAGCAGCTTAGCGCAGGACTATGGCTACACCTTC. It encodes CASSLAQDYGYTF. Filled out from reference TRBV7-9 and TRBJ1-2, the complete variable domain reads DTGVSQNPRHKITKRGQNVTFRCDPISEHNRLYWYRQTLGQGPEFLTYFQNEAQLEKSRLLSDRFSAERPKGSFSTLEIQRTEQGDSAMYLCASSLAQDYGYTFGSGTRLTVV.

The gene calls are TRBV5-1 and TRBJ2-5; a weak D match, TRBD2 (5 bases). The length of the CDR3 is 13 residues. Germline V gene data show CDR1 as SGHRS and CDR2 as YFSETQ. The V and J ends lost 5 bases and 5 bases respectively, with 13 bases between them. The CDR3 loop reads CASRRERGETQYF. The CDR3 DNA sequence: TGCGCCAGCAGACGTGAAAGAGGGGAGACCCAGTACTTC. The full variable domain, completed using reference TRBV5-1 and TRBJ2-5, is KAGVTQTPRYLIKTRGQQVTLSCSPISGHRSVSWYQQTPGQGLQFLFEYFSETQRNKGNFPGRFSGRQFSNSRSEMNVSTLELGDSALYLCASRRERGETQYFGPGTRLLVL.

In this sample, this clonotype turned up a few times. CDR3 amino acids: CASSLLPTGEIQPQHF. CDR3 in DNA: TGTGCCAGCTCTTTACTACCGACAGGGGAAATTCAGCCCCAGCATTTT. V gene TRBV18 combines with J gene TRBJ1-5; 8 nucleotides agree with TRBD1. Germline CDR1 and CDR2: KGHSH and LQKENI. CDR3 length equals 16 residues. V trimming: 6 bases; J trimming: 6 bases; junction bases outside the gene matches: 13.

CDR3 residues: CASGRDPNEKLFF. CDR3 in DNA: TGCGCCAGCGGACGGGACCCTAATGAAAAACTGTTTTTT. The chain couples TRBV5-1 to TRBJ1-4; tentatively, D is TRBD1 (5 bases). This CDR3 region has 13 residues. The ends were cut back, 7 bases at V and 3 bases at J, with 10 bases in the middle. CDR1 SGHRS and CDR2 YFSETQ come from the germline V gene. The full variable domain, completed using reference TRBV5-1 and TRBJ1-4, is KAGVTQTPRYLIKTRGQQVTLSCSPISGHRSVSWYQQTPGQGLQFLFEYFSETQRNKGNFPGRFSGRQFSNSRSEMNVSTLELGDSALYLCASGRDPNEKLFFGSGTQLSVL.

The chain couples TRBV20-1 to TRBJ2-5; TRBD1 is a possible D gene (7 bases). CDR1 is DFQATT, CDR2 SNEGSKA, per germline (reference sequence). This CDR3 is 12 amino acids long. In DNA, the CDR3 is TGCACGGCAGGGGGGCGGCAAGAGACCCAGTACTTC. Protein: CTAGGRQETQYF.

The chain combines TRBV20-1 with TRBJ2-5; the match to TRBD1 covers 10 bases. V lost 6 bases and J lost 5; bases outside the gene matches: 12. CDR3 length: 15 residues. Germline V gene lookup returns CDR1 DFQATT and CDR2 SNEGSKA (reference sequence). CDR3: CSAERRDRGPETQYF. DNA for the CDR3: TGCAGTGCCGAACGCCGGGACAGGGGCCCCGAGACCCAGTACTTC.

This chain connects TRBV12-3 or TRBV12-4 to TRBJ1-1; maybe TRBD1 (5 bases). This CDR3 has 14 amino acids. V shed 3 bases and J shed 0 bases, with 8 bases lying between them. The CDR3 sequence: CASSFGGLNTEAFF. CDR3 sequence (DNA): TGTGCCAGCAGTTTTGGGGGATTGAACACTGAAGCTTTCTTT.

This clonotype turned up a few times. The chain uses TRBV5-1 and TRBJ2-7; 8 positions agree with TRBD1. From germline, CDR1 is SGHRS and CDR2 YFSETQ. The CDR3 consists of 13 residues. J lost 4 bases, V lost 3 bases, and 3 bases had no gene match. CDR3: CASSSTGVYEQYF. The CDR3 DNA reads TGCGCCAGCAGCTCGACAGGGGTTTACGAGCAGTACTTC.

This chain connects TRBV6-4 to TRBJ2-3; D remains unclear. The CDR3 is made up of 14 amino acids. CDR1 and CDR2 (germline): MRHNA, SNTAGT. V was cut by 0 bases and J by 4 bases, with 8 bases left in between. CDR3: CASSDSPTADTQYF. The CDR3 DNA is TGTGCCAGCAGTGACTCCCCAACCGCAGATACGCAGTATTTT.

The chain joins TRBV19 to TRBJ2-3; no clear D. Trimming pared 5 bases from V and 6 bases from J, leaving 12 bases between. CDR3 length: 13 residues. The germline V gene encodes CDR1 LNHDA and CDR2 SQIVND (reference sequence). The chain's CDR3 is CASSLQSSDTQYF. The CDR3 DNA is TGTGCCAGTAGTCTCCAGTCGTCCGATACGCAGTATTTT.

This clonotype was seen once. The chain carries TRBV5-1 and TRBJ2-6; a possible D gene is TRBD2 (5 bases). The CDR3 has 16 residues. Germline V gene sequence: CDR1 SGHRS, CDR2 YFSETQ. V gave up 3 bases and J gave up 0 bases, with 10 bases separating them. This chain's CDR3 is CASSSAADSGANVLTF. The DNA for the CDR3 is TGCGCCAGCAGCTCGGCAGCGGACTCTGGGGCCAACGTCCTGACTTTC.

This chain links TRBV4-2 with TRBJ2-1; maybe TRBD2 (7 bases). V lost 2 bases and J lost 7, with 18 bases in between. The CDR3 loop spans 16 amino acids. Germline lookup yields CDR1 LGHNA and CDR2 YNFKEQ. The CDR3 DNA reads TGTGCCAGCAGCCAATCATCTGGGGAGGGGGGGAATGAGCAGTTCTTC. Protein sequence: CASSQSSGEGGNEQFF.

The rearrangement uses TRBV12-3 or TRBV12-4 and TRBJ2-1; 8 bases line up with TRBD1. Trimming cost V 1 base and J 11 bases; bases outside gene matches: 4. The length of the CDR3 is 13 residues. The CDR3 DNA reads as TGTGCCAGCAGTTTAGACAGGGGGAGTAAGCAGTTCTTC. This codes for CASSLDRGSKQFF.

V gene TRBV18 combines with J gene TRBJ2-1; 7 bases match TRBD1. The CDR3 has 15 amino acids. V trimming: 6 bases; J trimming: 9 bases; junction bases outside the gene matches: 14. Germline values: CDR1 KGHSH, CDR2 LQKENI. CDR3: CASSRLRQGGGEQFF. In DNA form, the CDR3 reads TGTGCCAGCTCGCGTCTACGACAGGGTGGCGGTGAGCAGTTCTTC. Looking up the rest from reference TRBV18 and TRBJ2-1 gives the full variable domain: NAGVMQNPRHLVRRRGQEARLRCSPMKGHSHVYWYRQLPEEGLKFMVYLQKENIIDESGMPKERFSAEFPKEGPSILRIQQVVRGDSAAYFCASSRLRQGGGEQFFGPGTRLTVL.

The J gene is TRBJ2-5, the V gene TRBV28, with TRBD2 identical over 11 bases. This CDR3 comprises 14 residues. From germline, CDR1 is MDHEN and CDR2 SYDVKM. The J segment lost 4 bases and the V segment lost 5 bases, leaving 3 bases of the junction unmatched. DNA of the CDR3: TGTGCCAGCAGTCCTAGCGGGGGGCGAGAGACCCAGTACTTC. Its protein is CASSPSGGRETQYF.

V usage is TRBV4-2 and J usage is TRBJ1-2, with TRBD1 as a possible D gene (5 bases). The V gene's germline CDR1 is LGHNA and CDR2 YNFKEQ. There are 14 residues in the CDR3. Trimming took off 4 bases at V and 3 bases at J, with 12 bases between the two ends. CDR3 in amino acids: CASSRRGGDYGYTF. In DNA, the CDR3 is TGTGCCAGCAGCCGGCGGGGGGGGGACTATGGCTACACCTTC.

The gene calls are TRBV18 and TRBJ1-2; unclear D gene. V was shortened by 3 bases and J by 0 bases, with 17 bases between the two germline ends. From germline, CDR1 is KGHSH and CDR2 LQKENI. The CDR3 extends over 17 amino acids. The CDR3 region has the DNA TGTGCCAGCTCACCTGGACCTAGGACTTACGCTAACTATGGCTACACCTTC. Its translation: CASSPGPRTYANYGYTF. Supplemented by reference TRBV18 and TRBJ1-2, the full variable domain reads NAGVMQNPRHLVRRRGQEARLRCSPMKGHSHVYWYRQLPEEGLKFMVYLQKENIIDESGMPKERFSAEFPKEGPSILRIQQVVRGDSAAYFCASSPGPRTYANYGYTFGSGTRLTVV.

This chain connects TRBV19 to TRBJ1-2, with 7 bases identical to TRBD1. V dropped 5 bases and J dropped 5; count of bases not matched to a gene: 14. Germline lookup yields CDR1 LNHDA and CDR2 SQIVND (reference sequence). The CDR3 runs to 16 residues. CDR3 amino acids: CASSPSRSRGTYGYTF. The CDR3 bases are TGTGCCAGTAGTCCATCGCGTTCCAGGGGGACATATGGCTACACCTTC.

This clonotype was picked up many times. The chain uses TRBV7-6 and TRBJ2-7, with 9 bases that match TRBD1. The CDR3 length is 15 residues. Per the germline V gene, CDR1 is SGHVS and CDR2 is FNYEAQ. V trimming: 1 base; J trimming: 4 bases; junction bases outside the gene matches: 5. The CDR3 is CASSLGQGDIYEQYF. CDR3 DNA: TGTGCCAGCAGCTTAGGACAGGGGGACATTTACGAGCAGTACTTC.

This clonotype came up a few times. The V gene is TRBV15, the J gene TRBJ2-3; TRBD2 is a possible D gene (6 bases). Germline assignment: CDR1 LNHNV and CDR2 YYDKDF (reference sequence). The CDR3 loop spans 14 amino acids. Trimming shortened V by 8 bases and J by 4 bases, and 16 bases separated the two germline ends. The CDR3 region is CATVGRGSADTQYF. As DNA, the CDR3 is TGTGCCACCGTGGGGCGGGGAAGCGCAGATACGCAGTATTTT.

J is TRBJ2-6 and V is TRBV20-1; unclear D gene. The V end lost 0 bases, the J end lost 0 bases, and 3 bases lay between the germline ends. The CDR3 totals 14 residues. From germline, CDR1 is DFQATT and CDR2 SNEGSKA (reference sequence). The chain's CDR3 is CSAREISGANVLTF. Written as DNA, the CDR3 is TGCAGTGCTAGAGAGATCTCTGGGGCCAACGTCCTGACTTTC.

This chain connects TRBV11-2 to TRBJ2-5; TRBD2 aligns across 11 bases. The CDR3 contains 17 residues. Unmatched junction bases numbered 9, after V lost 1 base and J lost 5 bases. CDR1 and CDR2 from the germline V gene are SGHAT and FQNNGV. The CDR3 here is CASSLGGSGGAIETQYF. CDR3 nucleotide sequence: TGTGCCAGCAGCTTAGGCGGTAGCGGGGGGGCCATTGAGACCCAGTACTTC.

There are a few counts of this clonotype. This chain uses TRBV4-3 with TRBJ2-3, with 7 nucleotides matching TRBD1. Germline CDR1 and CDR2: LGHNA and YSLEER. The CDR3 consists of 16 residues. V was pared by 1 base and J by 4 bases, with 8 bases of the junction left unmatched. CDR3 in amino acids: CASSQGSGQGADTQYF. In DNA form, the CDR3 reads TGCGCCAGCAGCCAAGGGTCCGGGCAGGGGGCAGATACGCAGTATTTT.

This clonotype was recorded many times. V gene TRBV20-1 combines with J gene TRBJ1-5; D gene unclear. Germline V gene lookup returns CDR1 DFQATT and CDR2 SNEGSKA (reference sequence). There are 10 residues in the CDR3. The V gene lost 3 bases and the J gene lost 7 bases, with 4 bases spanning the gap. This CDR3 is CSASGQPQHF. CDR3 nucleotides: TGCAGTGCTAGCGGCCAGCCCCAGCATTTT.

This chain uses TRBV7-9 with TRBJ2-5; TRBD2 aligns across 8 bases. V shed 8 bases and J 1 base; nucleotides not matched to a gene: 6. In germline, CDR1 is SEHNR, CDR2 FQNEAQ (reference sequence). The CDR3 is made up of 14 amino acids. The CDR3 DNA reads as TGTGCCAGCGGACCCCGGGGGGGCCAAGAGACCCAGTACTTC. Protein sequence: CASGPRGGQETQYF.

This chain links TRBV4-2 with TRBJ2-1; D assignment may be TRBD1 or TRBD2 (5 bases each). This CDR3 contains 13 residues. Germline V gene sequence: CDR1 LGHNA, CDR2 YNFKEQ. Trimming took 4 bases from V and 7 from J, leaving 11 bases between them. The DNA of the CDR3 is TGTGCCAGCAGCCTGGTAGGGGAGAATGAGCAGTTCTTC. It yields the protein CASSLVGENEQFF.

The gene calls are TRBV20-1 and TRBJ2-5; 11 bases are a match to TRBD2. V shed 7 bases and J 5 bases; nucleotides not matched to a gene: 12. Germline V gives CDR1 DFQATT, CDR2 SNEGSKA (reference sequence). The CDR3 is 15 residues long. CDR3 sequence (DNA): TGCAGTGTACGCCCTAGCGGGGGGAGTTTGGAGACCCAGTACTTC. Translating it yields CSVRPSGGSLETQYF.

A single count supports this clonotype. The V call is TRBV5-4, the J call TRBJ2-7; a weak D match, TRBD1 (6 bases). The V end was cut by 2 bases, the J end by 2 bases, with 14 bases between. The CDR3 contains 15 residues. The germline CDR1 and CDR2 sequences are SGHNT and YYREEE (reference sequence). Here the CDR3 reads CASSFGGGDTYEQYF. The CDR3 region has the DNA TGTGCCAGCAGCTTTGGTGGGGGCGATACCTACGAGCAGTACTTC. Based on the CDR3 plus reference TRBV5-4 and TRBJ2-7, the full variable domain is ETGVTQSPTHLIKTRGQQVTLRCSSQSGHNTVSWYQQALGQGPQFIFQYYREEENGRGNFPPRFSGLQFPNYSSELNVNALELDDSALYLCASSFGGGDTYEQYFGPGTRLTVT.